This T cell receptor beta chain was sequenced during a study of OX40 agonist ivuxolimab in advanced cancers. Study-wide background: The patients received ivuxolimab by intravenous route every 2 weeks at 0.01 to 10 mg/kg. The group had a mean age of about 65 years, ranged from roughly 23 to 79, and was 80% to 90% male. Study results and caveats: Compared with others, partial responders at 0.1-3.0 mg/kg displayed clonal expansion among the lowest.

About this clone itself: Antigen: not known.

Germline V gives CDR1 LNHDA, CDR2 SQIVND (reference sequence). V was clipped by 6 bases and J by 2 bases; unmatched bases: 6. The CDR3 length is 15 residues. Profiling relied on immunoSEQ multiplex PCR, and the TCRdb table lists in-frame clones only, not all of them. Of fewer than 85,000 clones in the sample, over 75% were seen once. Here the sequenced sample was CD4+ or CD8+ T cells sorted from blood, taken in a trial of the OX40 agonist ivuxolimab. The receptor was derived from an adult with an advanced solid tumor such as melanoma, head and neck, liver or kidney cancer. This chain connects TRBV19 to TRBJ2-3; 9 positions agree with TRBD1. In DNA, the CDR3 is TGTGCCAGTAGCCTCCGGGACAGGGTCACAGATACGCAGTATTTT. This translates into CASSLRDRVTDTQYF.